These T cell receptor beta chains were read from a single sample in a study of Tregs in tolerant kidney transplant recipients. The table came from immunoSEQ multiplex PCR; TCRdb's copy has only in-frame clones and leaves some out. The table shows about 81,000 clones, with 90% to 95% occurring only once. The specimen was CD4+ T cells from blood (PBMCs), collected 24 months after the transplant. The receptors derive from a human patient who received a combined kidney and bone marrow transplant. Some of these T cells may belong to the graft donor. Each CDR3 is given with its conserved first and last residue. Fields, in order: D gene, V gene, J gene, clone size, CDR3 protein, CDR3 DNA. D genes are given only for firm matches. Part of the rows lack a size; the others show once, few, many or a class for expanded clones.

D gene: .
V gene: TRBV18
J gene: TRBJ1-2
clone size: .
CDR3 protein: CASSLNFGQLGNYGYTF
CDR3 DNA: TGTGCCAGCTCACTGAACTTTGGACAGCTTGGTAACTATGGCTACACCTTC

D gene: TRBD1
V gene: TRBV5-1
J gene: TRBJ2-5
clone size: .
CDR3 protein: CASSPGGQGTETQYF
CDR3 DNA: TGCGCCAGCAGCCCTGGAGGACAGGGGACGGAGACCCAGTACTTC

D gene: .
V gene: TRBV6-1
J gene: TRBJ2-7
clone size: .
CDR3 protein: CASSRAGVYEQYF
CDR3 DNA: TGTGCCAGCAGCCGGGCAGGGGTGTACGAGCAGTACTTC

D gene: TRBD2
V gene: TRBV11-3
J gene: TRBJ2-5
clone size: .
CDR3 protein: CASSLLAGGQETQYF
CDR3 DNA: TGTGCCAGCAGCCTACTAGCGGGGGGGCAAGAGACCCAGTACTTC

D gene: TRBD1
V gene: TRBV7-9
J gene: TRBJ2-1
clone size: .
CDR3 protein: CASSLETGLDEQFF
CDR3 DNA: TGTGCCAGCAGCTTAGAGACAGGGTTAGATGAGCAGTTCTTC

D gene: TRBD2
V gene: TRBV5-6
J gene: TRBJ2-5
clone size: .
CDR3 protein: CASSLLAGGRETQYF
CDR3 DNA: TGTGCCAGCAGCCTGTTAGCGGGGGGGCGCGAGACCCAGTACTTC

D gene: TRBD1
V gene: TRBV2
J gene: TRBJ2-7
clone size: .
CDR3 protein: CASLDREGAYEQYF
CDR3 DNA: TGTGCCAGCCTAGACAGGGAAGGGGCCTACGAGCAGTACTTC

D gene: .
V gene: TRBV6-1
J gene: TRBJ1-1
clone size: .
CDR3 protein: CASRAGFYMNTEAFF
CDR3 DNA: TGTGCCAGCAGAGCAGGGTTTTACATGAACACTGAAGCTTTCTTT

D gene: .
V gene: TRBV1
J gene: TRBJ2-4
clone size: .
CDR3 protein: CTSSQVLLAGGLAKNIQYF
CDR3 DNA: TGCACCAGCAGCCAAGTACTGCTAGCGGGGGGGCTCGCCAAAAACATTCAGTACTTC

D gene: .
V gene: TRBV4-3
J gene: TRBJ2-2
clone size: few
CDR3 protein: CASSRLGHTGELFF
CDR3 DNA: TGCGCCAGCAGCCGCCTCGGACATACCGGGGAGCTGTTTTTT

D gene: TRBD1
V gene: TRBV10-3
J gene: TRBJ1-1
clone size: .
CDR3 protein: CAITDRGNTEAFF
CDR3 DNA: TGTGCCATCACTGACAGGGGGAACACTGAAGCTTTCTTT

D gene: .
V gene: TRBV6-5
J gene: TRBJ2-7
clone size: .
CDR3 protein: CASSYSIRSGPYEQYF
CDR3 DNA: TGTGCCAGCAGTTACTCGATTCGGTCAGGCCCCTACGAGCAGTACTTC

D gene: TRBD2
V gene: TRBV11-2
J gene: TRBJ2-5
clone size: .
CDR3 protein: CASSFIQRASGQETQYF
CDR3 DNA: TGTGCCAGCAGCTTTATCCAAAGGGCTAGCGGTCAAGAGACCCAGTACTTC

D gene: TRBD2
V gene: TRBV6-6
J gene: TRBJ2-7
clone size: .
CDR3 protein: CATRASGPYEQYF
CDR3 DNA: TGTGCCACTCGGGCTAGCGGGCCGTACGAGCAGTACTTC

D gene: TRBD1
V gene: TRBV7-2
J gene: TRBJ1-3
clone size: few
CDR3 protein: CASSSRTGSNTIYF
CDR3 DNA: TGTGCCAGCAGCTCGCGGACAGGGAGTAACACCATATATTTT

D gene: TRBD2
V gene: TRBV11-3
J gene: TRBJ2-7
clone size: .
CDR3 protein: CASSSRTSGRAVEQYF
CDR3 DNA: TGTGCCAGCAGCTCCCGGACTAGCGGGAGGGCCGTCGAGCAGTACTTC

D gene: TRBD1
V gene: TRBV5-5
J gene: TRBJ2-2
clone size: .
CDR3 protein: CASSSRGGGDTGELFF
CDR3 DNA: TGTGCCAGCAGCTCGAGAGGGGGCGGCGACACCGGGGAGCTGTTTTTT

D gene: .
V gene: TRBV7-2
J gene: TRBJ2-5
clone size: .
CDR3 protein: CASSLTPYYQETQYF
CDR3 DNA: TGTGCCAGCAGCCTCACACCATATTACCAAGAGACCCAGTACTTC

D gene: .
V gene: TRBV28
J gene: TRBJ1-1
clone size: once
CDR3 protein: CASSPRGGNTEAFF
CDR3 DNA: TGTGCCAGCAGCCCCCGGGGGGGGAACACTGAAGCTTTCTTT

D gene: TRBD2
V gene: TRBV7-3
J gene: TRBJ2-1
clone size: once
CDR3 protein: CASSLIGGARYNEQFF
CDR3 DNA: TGTGCCAGCAGCTTAATCGGGGGGGCCCGGTACAATGAGCAGTTCTTC

D gene: TRBD2
V gene: TRBV4-3
J gene: TRBJ2-7
clone size: .
CDR3 protein: CASSQDRERGRSYEQYF
CDR3 DNA: TGCGCCAGCAGCCAAGACCGGGAGCGGGGGCGGTCCTACGAGCAGTACTTC

D gene: TRBD1
V gene: TRBV7-2
J gene: TRBJ2-3
clone size: .
CDR3 protein: CASAQRTGGPDTQYF
CDR3 DNA: TGTGCCAGCGCACAGCGTACAGGGGGCCCAGATACGCAGTATTTT

D gene: TRBD1
V gene: TRBV5-6
J gene: TRBJ1-1
clone size: .
CDR3 protein: CASSLFSQAWDSEAFF
CDR3 DNA: TGTGCCAGCAGCTTGTTCTCCCAAGCCTGGGACAGTGAAGCTTTCTTT

D gene: .
V gene: TRBV9
J gene: TRBJ2-1
clone size: .
CDR3 protein: CASSVGGRADEQFF
CDR3 DNA: TGTGCCAGCAGCGTAGGGGGCAGGGCAGATGAGCAGTTCTTC

D gene: .
V gene: TRBV10-3
J gene: TRBJ2-2
clone size: .
CDR3 protein: CAISDDLHTGELFF
CDR3 DNA: TGTGCCATCAGTGACGACTTACACACCGGGGAGCTGTTTTTT

D gene: TRBD2
V gene: TRBV19
J gene: TRBJ2-3
clone size: .
CDR3 protein: CASSREGSTDTQYF
CDR3 DNA: TGTGCCAGTAGTAGGGAGGGGTCCACAGATACGCAGTATTTT

D gene: TRBD1
V gene: TRBV15
J gene: TRBJ1-5
clone size: .
CDR3 protein: CATSRTDRARRQPQHF
CDR3 DNA: TGTGCCACCAGCAGAACAGACAGGGCCCGACGGCAGCCCCAGCATTTT

D gene: TRBD1
V gene: TRBV25-1
J gene: TRBJ2-2
clone size: .
CDR3 protein: CASSDYPDRGGELFF
CDR3 DNA: TGTGCCAGCAGTGACTACCCCGACAGGGGTGGGGAGCTGTTTTTT

D gene: .
V gene: TRBV7-8
J gene: TRBJ1-5
clone size: .
CDR3 protein: CASSFRWGHSNQPQHF
CDR3 DNA: TGTGCCAGCAGCTTCCGCTGGGGGCATAGCAATCAGCCCCAGCATTTT

D gene: .
V gene: TRBV27
J gene: TRBJ1-6
clone size: .
CDR3 protein: CASSTLSPDNSPLHF
CDR3 DNA: TGTGCCAGCAGCACCCTATCTCCCGATAATTCACCCCTCCACTTT

D gene: .
V gene: TRBV14
J gene: TRBJ1-2
clone size: .
CDR3 protein: CASSQLDGYTGYTF
CDR3 DNA: TGTGCCAGCAGCCAACTAGACGGGTATACTGGCTACACCTTC

D gene: TRBD1
V gene: TRBV27
J gene: TRBJ1-6
clone size: .
CDR3 protein: CASRGGQGSPLHF
CDR3 DNA: TGTGCCAGCAGAGGGGGACAGGGTTCCCCCCTCCACTTT

D gene: .
V gene: TRBV6-5
J gene: TRBJ2-7
clone size: .
CDR3 protein: CASSRDIGGYEQYF
CDR3 DNA: TGTGCCAGCAGTAGAGACATCGGAGGCTACGAGCAGTACTTC

D gene: .
V gene: TRBV7-9
J gene: TRBJ2-7
clone size: .
CDR3 protein: CASRQGPNYEQYF
CDR3 DNA: TGTGCCAGCAGACAGGGACCTAACTACGAGCAGTACTTC

D gene: TRBD2
V gene: TRBV4-2
J gene: TRBJ2-3
clone size: .
CDR3 protein: CASSQERAGGPDTQYF
CDR3 DNA: TGTGCCAGCAGCCAAGAGCGGGCGGGGGGGCCTGATACGCAGTATTTT

D gene: .
V gene: TRBV28
J gene: TRBJ2-1
clone size: .
CDR3 protein: CASSQDSLWNEQFF
CDR3 DNA: TGTGCCAGCAGCCAAGACTCCCTTTGGAATGAGCAGTTCTTC

D gene: TRBD1
V gene: TRBV7-9
J gene: TRBJ2-7
clone size: .
CDR3 protein: CASSSSGGTHEQYF
CDR3 DNA: TGTGCCAGCAGCTCATCAGGGGGAACCCACGAGCAGTACTTC